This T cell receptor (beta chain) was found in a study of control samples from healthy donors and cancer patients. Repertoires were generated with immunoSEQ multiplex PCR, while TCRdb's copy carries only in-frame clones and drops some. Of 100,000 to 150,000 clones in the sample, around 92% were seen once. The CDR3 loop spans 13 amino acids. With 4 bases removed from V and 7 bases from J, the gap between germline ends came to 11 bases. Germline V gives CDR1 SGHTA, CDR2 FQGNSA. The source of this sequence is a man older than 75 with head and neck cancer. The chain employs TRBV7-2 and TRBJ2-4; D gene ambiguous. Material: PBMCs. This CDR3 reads CASSSPQLNIQYF. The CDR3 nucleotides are TGTGCCAGCAGCTCCCCTCAACTCAACATTCAGTACTTC. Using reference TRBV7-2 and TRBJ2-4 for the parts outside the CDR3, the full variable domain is GAGVSQSPSNKVTEKGKDVELRCDPISGHTALYWYRQSLGQGLEFLIYFQGNSAPDKSGLPSDRFSAERTGGSVSTLTIQRTQQEDSAVYLCASSSPQLNIQYFGAGTRLSVL.